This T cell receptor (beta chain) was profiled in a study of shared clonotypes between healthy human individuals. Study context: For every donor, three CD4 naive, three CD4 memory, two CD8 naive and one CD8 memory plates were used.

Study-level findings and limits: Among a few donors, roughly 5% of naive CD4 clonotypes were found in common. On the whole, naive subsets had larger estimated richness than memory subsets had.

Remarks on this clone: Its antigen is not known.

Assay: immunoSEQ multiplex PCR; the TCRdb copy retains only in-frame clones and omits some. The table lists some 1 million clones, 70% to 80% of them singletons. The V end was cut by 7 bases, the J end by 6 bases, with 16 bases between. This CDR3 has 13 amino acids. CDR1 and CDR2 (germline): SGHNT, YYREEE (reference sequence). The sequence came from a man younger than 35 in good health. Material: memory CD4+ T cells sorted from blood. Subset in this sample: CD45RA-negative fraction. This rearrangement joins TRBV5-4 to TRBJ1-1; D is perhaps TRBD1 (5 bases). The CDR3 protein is CASRRDRQSEAFF. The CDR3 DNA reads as TGTGCCAGCCGTAGGGACCGACAATCTGAAGCTTTCTTT.